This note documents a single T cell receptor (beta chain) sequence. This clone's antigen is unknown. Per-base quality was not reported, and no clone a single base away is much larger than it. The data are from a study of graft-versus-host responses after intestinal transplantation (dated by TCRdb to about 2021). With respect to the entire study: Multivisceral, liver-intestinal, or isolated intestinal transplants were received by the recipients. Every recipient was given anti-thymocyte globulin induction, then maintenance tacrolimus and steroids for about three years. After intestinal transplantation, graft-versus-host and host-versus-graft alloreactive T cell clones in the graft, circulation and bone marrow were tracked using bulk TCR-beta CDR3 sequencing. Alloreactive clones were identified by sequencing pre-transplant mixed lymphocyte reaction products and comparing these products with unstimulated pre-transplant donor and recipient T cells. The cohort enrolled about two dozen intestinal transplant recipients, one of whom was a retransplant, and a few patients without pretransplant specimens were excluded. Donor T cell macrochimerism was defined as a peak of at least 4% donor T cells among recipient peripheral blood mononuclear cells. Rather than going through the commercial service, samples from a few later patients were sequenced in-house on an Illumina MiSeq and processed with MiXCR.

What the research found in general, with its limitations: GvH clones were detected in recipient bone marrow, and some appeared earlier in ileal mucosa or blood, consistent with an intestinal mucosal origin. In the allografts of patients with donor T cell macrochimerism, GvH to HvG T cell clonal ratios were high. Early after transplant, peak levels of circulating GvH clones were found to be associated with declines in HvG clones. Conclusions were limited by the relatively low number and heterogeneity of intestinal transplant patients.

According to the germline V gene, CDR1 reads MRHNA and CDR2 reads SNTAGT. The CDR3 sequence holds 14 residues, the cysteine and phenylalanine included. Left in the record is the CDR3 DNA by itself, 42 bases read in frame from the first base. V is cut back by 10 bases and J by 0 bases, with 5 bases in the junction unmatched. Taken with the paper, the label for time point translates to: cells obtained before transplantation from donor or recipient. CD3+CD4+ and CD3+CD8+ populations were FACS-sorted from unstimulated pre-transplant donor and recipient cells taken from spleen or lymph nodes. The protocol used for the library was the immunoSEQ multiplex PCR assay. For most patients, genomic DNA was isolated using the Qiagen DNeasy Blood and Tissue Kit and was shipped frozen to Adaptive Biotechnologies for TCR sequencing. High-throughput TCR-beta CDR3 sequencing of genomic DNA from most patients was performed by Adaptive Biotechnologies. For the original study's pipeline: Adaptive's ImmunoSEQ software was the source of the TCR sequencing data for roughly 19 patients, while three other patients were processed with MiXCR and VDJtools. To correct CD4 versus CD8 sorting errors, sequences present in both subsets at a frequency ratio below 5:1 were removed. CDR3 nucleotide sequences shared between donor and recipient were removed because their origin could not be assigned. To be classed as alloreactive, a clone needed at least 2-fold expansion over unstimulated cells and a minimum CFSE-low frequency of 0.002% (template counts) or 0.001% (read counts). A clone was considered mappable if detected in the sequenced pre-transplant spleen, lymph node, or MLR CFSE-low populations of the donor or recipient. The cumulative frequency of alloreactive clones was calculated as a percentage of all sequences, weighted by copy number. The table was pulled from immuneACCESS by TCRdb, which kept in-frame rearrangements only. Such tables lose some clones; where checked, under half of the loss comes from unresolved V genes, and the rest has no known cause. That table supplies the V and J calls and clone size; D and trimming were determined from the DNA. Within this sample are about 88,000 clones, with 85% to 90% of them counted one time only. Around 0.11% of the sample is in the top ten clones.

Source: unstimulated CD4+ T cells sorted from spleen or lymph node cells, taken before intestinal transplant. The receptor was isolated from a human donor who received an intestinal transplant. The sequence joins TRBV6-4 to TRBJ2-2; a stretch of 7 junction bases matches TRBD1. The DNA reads TGTGCCACCTCGGACAGGTCGAACACCGGGGAGCTGTTTTTT. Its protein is CATSDRSNTGELFF.